Each of the 12 T cell receptor beta chains below was sequenced from the same sample in a study of Tregs in tolerant kidney transplant recipients. Sequencing used immunoSEQ multiplex PCR; TCRdb keeps in-frame clones, though not all of them. The sample shows under 20,000 clones, around 50% of them seen only once. FACS sorting followed an approximately six-day coculture of CFSE-labeled recipient PBMCs with irradiated graft donor PBMCs. The antigens for these receptors are not known. The sample here was CD4+ T cells from blood cultured with allogeneic cells, taken before the transplant. The source of these receptors is a human patient who received a combined kidney and bone marrow transplant.

The chain combines TRBV6-1 with TRBJ2-7; 7 bases match TRBD2. Germline CDR1 MNHNS, CDR2 SASEGT. V gave up 7 bases and J gave up 0 bases; unmatched junction bases: 6. The CDR3 totals 14 residues. Here the CDR3 DNA reads TGTGCCAGCACCTTAGCGGGTGTCTCCTACGAGCAGTACTTC. Its protein is CASTLAGVSYEQYF.

V and J are TRBV7-2 and TRBJ2-1; 12 bases line up with TRBD2. The germline gives CDR1 SGHTA, CDR2 FQGNSA. The CDR3 consists of 15 residues. Trimming took 5 bases from V and 2 from J; bases not matched to a gene: 1. The CDR3 sequence is CASSASGGAYNEQFF. Here the CDR3 DNA reads TGTGCCAGCAGCGCTAGCGGGGGGGCCTACAATGAGCAGTTCTTC.

This clone turned up a few times. The genes are TRBV27 and TRBJ1-1; TRBD1 matches at 9 bases. CDR1 MNHEY and CDR2 SMNVEV come from the germline V gene (reference sequence). CDR3 size: 14 residues. V was pared by 5 bases and J by 5 bases, with 6 bases of the junction left unmatched. The DNA for the CDR3 is TGTGCCAGCAGTCCCTGGACAGGGGTTACTGAAGCTTTCTTT. Translating it yields CASSPWTGVTEAFF.

The chain is built from TRBV7-3 and TRBJ1-5; D is uncertain. This CDR3 has 13 residues. Germline CDR1 SGHTA, CDR2 FQGTGA. Trimming removed 2 bases at V and 2 bases at J, with 4 bases between. In DNA form, the CDR3 reads TGTGCCAGCAGCTTATCTCGCAATCAGCCCCAGCATTTT. Translating it yields CASSLSRNQPQHF.

As to this clone: A junction boundary mismatches the germline segment, possibly from a read error. Distinct nucleotide sequences in the sample also encode this CDR3. The chain recombines TRBV9 with TRBJ1-6; D uncertain. This CDR3 region has 17 residues. Germline CDR1 reads SGDLS; CDR2 reads YYNGEE. The CDR3 is CASSVATGISYNSPLHF. CDR3 DNA sequence: TGTGCCAGCAGCGTAGCTACGGGAATCTCCTATAATTCCCCCCTCCACTTT. Looking up the rest from reference TRBV9 and TRBJ1-6 gives the full variable domain: DSGVTQTPKHLITATGQRVTLRCSPRSGDLSVYWYQQSLDQGLQFLIQYYNGEERAKGNILERFSAQQFPDLHSELNLSSLELGDSALYFCASSVATGISYNSPLHFGNGTRLTVT.

This sequence joins TRBV30 and TRBJ2-7; possibly TRBD1 for D (6 bases). Germline lookup yields CDR1 GTSNPN and CDR2 SVGIG (reference sequence). The CDR3 runs to 12 residues. The ends were cut back, 0 bases at V and 6 bases at J, with 9 bases in the middle. DNA for the CDR3: TGTGCCTGGAGTGTATGGGGGCGCGAGCAGTACTTC. Translated, it gives CAWSVWGREQYF. Full variable domain (missing parts from reference TRBV30 and TRBJ2-7): SQTIHQWPATLVQPVGSPLSLECTVEGTSNPNLYWYRQAAGRGLQLLFYSVGIGQISSEVPQNLSASRPQDRQFILSSKKLLLSDSGFYLCAWSVWGREQYFGPGTRLTVT.

This rearrangement joins TRBV5-4 to TRBJ2-3; unclear D gene. Trimming removed 2 bases from V and 3 bases from J, with 13 bases in between. This CDR3 comprises 15 residues. CDR1 and CDR2 (germline): SGHNT, YYREEE (reference sequence). In DNA, the CDR3 is TGTGCCAGCAGCTTAGACACAATGGGTACAGATACGCAGTATTTT. This codes for CASSLDTMGTDTQYF.

This clone was counted only a few times. J is TRBJ2-7 and V is TRBV6-5; TRBD2 agrees at 7 bases. Per germline, CDR1 MNHEY and CDR2 SVGAGI. The V gene end was trimmed by 4 bases and the J gene end by 1 base; junction bases not matched to a gene: 1. There are 13 residues in the CDR3. CDR3 nucleotides: TGTGCCAGCAGTTGGGACTATTCCTACGAGCAGTACTTC. It translates to CASSWDYSYEQYF.

By share, this clone ranks as medium-sized. The chain carries TRBV11-1 and TRBJ2-7; the D is unclear. Germline assignment: CDR1 SGHAT and CDR2 FQDESV (reference sequence). The CDR3 loop spans 11 amino acids. V was pared by 7 bases and J by 5 bases, with 9 bases between. CDR3 residues: CASTGVDEQYF. In DNA form, the CDR3 reads TGTGCCAGCACCGGTGTCGACGAGCAGTACTTC.

This clone was seen a single time. The V call is TRBV27, the J call TRBJ1-1; no clear D gene. V lost 2 bases and J lost 1, with 5 bases in between. This CDR3 is 13 amino acids long. Germline V lookup: CDR1 MNHEY, CDR2 SMNVEV (reference sequence). The CDR3 is CASSLVRNTEAFF. The CDR3 DNA reads TGTGCCAGCAGTTTAGTGCGGAACACTGAAGCTTTCTTT.

The rearrangement joins TRBV4-3 to TRBJ1-1, with D possibly TRBD1 on 5 matching bases. The V end was cut by 3 bases, the J end by 2 bases, with 7 bases between. In germline, CDR1 is LGHNA, CDR2 YSLEER. The CDR3 loop spans 13 amino acids. The CDR3 DNA is TGCGCCAGCAGCCATGACAGAAACACTGAAGCTTTCTTT. This sequence encodes CASSHDRNTEAFF.

This clone occurred once. V and J are TRBV9 and TRBJ2-5, with D possibly matching TRBD2 (6 bases). V was shortened by 3 bases and J by 5 bases, with 20 bases between the two germline ends. The CDR3 totals 16 residues. CDR1 and CDR2 from the germline V gene are SGDLS and YYNGEE. In DNA form, the CDR3 reads TGTGCCAGCAGCGGACATGGACGGGGGATTGGGGAGACCCAGTACTTC. Its protein product is CASSGHGRGIGETQYF.